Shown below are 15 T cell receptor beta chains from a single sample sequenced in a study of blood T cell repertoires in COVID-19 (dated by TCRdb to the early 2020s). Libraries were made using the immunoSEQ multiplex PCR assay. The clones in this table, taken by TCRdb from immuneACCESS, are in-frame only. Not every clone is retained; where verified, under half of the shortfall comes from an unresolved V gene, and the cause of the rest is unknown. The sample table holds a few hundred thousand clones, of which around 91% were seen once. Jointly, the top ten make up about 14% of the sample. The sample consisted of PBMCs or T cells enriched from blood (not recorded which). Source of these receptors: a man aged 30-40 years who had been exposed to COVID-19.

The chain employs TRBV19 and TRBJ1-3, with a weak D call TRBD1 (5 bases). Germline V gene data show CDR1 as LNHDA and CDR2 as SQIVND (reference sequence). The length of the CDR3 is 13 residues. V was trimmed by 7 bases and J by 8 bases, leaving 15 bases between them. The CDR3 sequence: CASKVGQFDTIYF. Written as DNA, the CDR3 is TGTGCCAGTAAAGTCGGACAATTCGACACCATATATTTT. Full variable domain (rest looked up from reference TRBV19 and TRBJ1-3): DGGITQSPKYLFRKEGQNVTLSCEQNLNHDAMYWYRQDPGQGLRLIYYSQIVNDFQKGDIAEGYSVSREKKESFPLTVTSAQKNPTAFYLCASKVGQFDTIYFGEGSWLTVV.

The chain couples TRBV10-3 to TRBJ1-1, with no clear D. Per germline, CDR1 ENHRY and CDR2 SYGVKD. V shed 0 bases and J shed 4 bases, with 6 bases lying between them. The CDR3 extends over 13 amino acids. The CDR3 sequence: CAISESRGTEAFF. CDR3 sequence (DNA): TGTGCCATCAGTGAGTCGAGAGGCACTGAAGCTTTCTTT.

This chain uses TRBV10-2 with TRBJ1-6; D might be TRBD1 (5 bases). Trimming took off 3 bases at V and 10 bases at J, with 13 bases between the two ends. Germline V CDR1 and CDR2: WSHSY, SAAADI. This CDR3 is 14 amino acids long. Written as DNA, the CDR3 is TGCGCCAGCAGTGATACAGGTCCGAGCTCACCCCTCCACTTT. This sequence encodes CASSDTGPSSPLHF.

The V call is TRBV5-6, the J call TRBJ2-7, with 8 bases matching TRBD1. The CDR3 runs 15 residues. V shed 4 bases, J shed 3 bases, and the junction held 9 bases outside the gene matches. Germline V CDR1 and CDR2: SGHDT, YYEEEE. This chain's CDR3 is CASSTPTGGNYEQYF. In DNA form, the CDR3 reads TGTGCCAGCAGCACGCCTACAGGGGGAAACTACGAGCAGTACTTC.

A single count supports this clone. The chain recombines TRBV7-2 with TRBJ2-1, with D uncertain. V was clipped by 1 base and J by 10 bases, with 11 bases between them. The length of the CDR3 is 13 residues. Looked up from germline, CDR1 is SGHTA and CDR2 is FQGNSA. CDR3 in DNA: TGTGCCAGCAGCTTAGTTTACCCGAGAGAGCAGTTCTTC. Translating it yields CASSLVYPREQFF.

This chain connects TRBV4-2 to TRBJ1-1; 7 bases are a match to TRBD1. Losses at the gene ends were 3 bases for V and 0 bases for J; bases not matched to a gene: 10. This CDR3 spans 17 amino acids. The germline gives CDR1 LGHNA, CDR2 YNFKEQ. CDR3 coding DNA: TGTGCCAGCAGCCAGGGACCAACAGGGGCTTTGAACACTGAAGCTTTCTTT. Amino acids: CASSQGPTGALNTEAFF.

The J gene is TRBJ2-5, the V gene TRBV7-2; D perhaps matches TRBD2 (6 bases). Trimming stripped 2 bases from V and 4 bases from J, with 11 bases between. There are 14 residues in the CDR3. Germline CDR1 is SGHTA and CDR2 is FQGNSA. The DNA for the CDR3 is TGTGCCAGCAGCTTACCTGCGGGGCCAGAGACCCAGTACTTC. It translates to CASSLPAGPETQYF.

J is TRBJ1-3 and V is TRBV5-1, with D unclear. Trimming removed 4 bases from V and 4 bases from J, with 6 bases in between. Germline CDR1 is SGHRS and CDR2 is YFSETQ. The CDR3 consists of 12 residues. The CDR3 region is CASSGSGNTIYF. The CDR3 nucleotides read TGCGCCAGCAGCGGCTCGGGAAACACCATATATTTT.

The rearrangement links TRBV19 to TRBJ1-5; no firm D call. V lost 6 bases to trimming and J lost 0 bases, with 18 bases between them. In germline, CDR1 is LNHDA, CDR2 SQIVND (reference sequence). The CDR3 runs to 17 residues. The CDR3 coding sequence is TGTGCCAGTAGCCCAGCGCGACTCCTTTATAGCAATCAGCCCCAGCATTTT. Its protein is CASSPARLLYSNQPQHF.

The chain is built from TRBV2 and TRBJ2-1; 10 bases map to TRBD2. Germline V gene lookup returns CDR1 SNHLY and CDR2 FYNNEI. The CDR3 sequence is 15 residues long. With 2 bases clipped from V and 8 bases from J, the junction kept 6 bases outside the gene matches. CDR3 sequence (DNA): TGTGCCAGCAGTGAAAGCGGGGGGGCCGATGATGAGCAGTTCTTC. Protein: CASSESGGADDEQFF.

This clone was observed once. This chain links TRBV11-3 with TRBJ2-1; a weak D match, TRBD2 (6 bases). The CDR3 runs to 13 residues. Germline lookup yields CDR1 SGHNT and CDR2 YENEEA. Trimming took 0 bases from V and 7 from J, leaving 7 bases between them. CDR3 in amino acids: CASSLDGGNEQFF. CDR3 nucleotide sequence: TGTGCCAGCAGCTTAGATGGAGGGAATGAGCAGTTCTTC.

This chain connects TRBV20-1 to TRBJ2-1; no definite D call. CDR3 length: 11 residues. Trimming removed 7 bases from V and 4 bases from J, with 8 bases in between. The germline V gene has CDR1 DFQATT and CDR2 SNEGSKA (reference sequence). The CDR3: CSVTRYNEQFF. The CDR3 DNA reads TGCAGTGTCACCAGGTACAATGAGCAGTTCTTC.

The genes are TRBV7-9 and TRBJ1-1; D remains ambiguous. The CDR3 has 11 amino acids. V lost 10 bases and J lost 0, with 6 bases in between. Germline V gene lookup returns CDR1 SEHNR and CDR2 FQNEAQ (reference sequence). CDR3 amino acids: CATHLNTEAFF. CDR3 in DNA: TGTGCCACCCACTTGAACACTGAAGCTTTCTTT.

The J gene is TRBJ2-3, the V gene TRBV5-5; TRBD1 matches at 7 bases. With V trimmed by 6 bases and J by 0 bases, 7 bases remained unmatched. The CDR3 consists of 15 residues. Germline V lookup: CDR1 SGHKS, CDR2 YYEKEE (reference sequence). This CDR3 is CASNPRGPSTDTQYF. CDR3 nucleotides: TGTGCCAGCAACCCTAGGGGGCCTAGCACAGATACGCAGTATTTT.

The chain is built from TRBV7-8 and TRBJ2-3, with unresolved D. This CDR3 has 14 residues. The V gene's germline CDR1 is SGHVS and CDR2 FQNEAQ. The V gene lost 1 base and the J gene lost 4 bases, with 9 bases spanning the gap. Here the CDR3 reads CASSLEYSPDTQYF. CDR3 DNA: TGTGCCAGCAGCTTAGAGTACTCCCCAGATACGCAGTATTTT. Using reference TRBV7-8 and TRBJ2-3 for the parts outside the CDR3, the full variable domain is GAGVSQSPRYKVAKRGQDVALRCDPISGHVSLFWYQQALGQGPEFLTYFQNEAQLDKSGLPSDRFFAERPEGSVSTLKIQRTQQEDSAVYLCASSLEYSPDTQYFGPGTRLTVL.